Included here is one T cell receptor beta chain sequence, with context. This clonotype has a count of ten or more. Its target antigen remains unknown. The sample holds no much larger clone one base away, and base qualities are not on file. The library was prepared using RT-PCR. Sequencer: Illumina HiSeq 2500. TCRdb trimmed public reads at Q25 via fastp, called clones via MiXCR and kept in-frame beta chains. Rows are combined by CDR3 protein, so each entry shows the most common genes and DNA. In this sample the table shows about 650,000 distinct CDR3 sequences, more than 15% of which occur a single time. Roughly 11% of the sample comes from the top ten. CDR1 and CDR2 (SGDLS, YYNGEE) derive from the germline V gene. Counted from cysteine to phenylalanine, this CDR3 has 14 amino acids. The sequence is cut down to CDR3 DNA, 42 bases in frame from base 1. The junction shows trimming of 7 bases on V and 0 bases on J, plus 14 bases between the germline ends.

The data belong to a study of response to subunit inactivated influenza vaccine (dated by TCRdb to the late 2010s). The study in broad terms: The study used deep quantitative T cell receptor repertoire profiling to track responses to a trivalent subunit inactivated influenza vaccine.

The paper's findings and limits, for the study overall: The authors proposed that each seasonal influenza vaccination may bring in only a limited number of new T cells.

This chain joins TRBV9 to TRBJ2-7; the D region possibly corresponds to TRBD2 (6 bases align). The sequence derives from a man between 50 and 59 years old who received an inactivated influenza vaccine. Donor details come from another sample of the same person, matched by shared clones. The specimen comprised PBMCs from blood, sampled 11 to 12 days after vaccination. CDR3 region: CASSVGGSSYEQYF. The sequenced DNA: TGTGCCAGCTCAGTGGGGGGAAGCTCCTACGAGCAGTACTTC.